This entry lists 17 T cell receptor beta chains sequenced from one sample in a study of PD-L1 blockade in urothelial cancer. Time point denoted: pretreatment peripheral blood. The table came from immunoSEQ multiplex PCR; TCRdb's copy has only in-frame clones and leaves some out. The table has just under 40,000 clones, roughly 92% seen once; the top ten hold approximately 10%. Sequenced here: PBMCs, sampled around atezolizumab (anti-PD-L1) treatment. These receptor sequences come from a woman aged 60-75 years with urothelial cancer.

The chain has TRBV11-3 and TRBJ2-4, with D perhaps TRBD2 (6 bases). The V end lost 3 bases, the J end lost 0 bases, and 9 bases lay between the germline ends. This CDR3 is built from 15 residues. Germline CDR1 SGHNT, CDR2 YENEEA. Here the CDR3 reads CASSFGGGAKNIQYF. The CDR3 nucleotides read TGTGCCAGCAGCTTCGGGGGAGGAGCCAAAAACATTCAGTACTTC.

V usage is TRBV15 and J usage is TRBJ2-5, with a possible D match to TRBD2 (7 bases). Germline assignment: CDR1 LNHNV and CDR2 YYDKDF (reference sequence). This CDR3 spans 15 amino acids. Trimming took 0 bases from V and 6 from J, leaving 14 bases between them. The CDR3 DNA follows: TGTGCCACCAGCAGAGATCTAGGGGGGGCTCAGACCCAGTACTTC. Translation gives CATSRDLGGAQTQYF.

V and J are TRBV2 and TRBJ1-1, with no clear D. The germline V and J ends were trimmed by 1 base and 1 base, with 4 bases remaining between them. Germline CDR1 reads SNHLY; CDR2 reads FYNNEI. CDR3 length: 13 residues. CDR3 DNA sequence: TGTGCCAGCAGTGAAGACAGGAACACTGAAGCTTTCTTT. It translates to CASSEDRNTEAFF.

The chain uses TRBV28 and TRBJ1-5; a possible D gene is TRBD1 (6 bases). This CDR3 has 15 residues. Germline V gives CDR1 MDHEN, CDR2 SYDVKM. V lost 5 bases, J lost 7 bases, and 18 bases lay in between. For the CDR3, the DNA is TGTGCCAGCAGTCTGGACAGAGGCCTAATCCAGCCCCAGCATTTT. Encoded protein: CASSLDRGLIQPQHF.

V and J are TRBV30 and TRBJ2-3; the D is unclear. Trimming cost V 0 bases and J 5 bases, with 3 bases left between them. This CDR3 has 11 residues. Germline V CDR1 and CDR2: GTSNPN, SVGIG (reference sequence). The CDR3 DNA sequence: TGTGCCTGGAGTGTACAAGATACGCAGTATTTT. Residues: CAWSVQDTQYF.

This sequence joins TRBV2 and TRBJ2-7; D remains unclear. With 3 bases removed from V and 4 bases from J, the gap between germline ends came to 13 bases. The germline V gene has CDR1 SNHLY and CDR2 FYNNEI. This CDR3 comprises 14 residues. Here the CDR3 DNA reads TGTGCCAGCAGTGATTCCGTTCGGTATTACGAGCAGTACTTC. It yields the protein CASSDSVRYYEQYF.

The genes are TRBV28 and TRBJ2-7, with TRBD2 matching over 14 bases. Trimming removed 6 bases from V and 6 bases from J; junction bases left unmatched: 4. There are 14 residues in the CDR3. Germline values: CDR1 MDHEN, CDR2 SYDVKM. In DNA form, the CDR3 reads TGTGCCAGCAGCTCCGGACTAGCGGGAGGCGAGCAGTACTTC. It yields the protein CASSSGLAGGEQYF. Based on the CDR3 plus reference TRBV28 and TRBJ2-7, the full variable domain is DVKVTQSSRYLVKRTGEKVFLECVQDMDHENMFWYRQDPGLGLRLIYFSYDVKMKEKGDIPEGYSVSREKKERFSLILESASTNQTSMYLCASSSGLAGGEQYFGPGTRLTVT.

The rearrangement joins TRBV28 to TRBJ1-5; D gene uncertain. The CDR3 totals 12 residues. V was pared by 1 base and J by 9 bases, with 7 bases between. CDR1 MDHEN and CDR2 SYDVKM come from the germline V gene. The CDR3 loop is CASSLFSRPQHF. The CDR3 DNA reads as TGTGCCAGCAGTTTATTTTCCCGGCCCCAGCATTTT.

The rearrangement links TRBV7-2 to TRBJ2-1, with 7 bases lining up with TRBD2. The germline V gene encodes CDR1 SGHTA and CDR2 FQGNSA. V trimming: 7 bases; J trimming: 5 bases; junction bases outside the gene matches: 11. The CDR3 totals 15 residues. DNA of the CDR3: TGTGCCAGCATCAAAGGCGGGAGCCCCCACAATGAGCAGTTCTTC. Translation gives CASIKGGSPHNEQFF.

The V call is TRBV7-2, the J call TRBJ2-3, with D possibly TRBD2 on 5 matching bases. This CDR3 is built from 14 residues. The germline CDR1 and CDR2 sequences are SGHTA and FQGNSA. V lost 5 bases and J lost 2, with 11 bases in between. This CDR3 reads CASSPLANTDTQYF. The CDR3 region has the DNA TGTGCCAGCAGCCCTCTAGCAAACACAGATACGCAGTATTTT.

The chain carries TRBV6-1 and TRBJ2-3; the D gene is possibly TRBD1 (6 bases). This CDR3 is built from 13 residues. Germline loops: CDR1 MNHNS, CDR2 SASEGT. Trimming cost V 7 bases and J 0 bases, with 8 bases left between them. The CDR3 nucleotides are TGTGCCAGCACCACAGGGAGCACAGATACGCAGTATTTT. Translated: CASTTGSTDTQYF.

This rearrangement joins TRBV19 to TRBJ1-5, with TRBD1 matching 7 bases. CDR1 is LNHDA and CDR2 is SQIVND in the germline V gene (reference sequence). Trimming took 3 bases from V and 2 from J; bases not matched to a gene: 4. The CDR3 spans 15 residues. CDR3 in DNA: TGTGCCAGTAGTATTGGGGGGACAGGCAATCAGCCCCAGCATTTT. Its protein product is CASSIGGTGNQPQHF.

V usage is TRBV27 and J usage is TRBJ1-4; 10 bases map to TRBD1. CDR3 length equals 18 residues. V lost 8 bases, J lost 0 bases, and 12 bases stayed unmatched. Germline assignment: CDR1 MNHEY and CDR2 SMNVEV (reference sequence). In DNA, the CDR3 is TGTGCCAGCTACGCTGGGACAGGGGTCGCGACAACTAATGAAAAACTGTTTTTT. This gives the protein CASYAGTGVATTNEKLFF.

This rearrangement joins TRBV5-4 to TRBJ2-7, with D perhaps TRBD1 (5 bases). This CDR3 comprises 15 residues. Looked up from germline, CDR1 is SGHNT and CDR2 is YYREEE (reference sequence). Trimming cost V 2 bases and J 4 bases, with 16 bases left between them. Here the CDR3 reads CASSFGQGPWYEQYF. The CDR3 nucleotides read TGTGCCAGCAGCTTTGGGCAGGGCCCATGGTACGAGCAGTACTTC.

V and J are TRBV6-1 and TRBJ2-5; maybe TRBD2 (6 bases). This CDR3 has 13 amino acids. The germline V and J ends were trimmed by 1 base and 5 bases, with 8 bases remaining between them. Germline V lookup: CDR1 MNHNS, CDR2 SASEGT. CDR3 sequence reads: CASSEGRVETQYF. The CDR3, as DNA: TGTGCCAGCAGTGAAGGGAGGGTTGAGACCCAGTACTTC.

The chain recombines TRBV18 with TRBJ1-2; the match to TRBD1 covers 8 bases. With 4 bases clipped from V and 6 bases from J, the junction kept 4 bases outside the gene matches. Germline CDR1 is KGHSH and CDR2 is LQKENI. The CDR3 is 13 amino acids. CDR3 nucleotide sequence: TGTGCCAGCTCACTAGGGACAGGTGATGGCTACACCTTC. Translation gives CASSLGTGDGYTF.

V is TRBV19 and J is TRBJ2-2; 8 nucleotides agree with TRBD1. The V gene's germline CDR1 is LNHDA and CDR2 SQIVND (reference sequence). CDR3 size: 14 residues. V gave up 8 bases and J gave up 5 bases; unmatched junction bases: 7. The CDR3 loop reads CASSQGARTGELFF. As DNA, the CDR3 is TGTGCCAGTTCTCAGGGGGCGCGGACCGGGGAGCTGTTTTTT.